The entry below gives a single TCR beta chain sequence along with its context. The sample belongs to a study of cytomegalovirus exposure and HLA in healthy donors. The PCR used 60 Vbeta and 13 Jbeta primers. The table came from immunoSEQ multiplex PCR; TCRdb's copy has only in-frame clones and leaves some out. In the table there are some 120,000 clones, 80% of which are singletons. The length of the CDR3 is 15 residues. V shed 6 bases and J 9 bases; nucleotides not matched to a gene: 10. Germline CDR1 MDHEN, CDR2 SYDVKM. The TCR sequence derives from a man younger than 40 in good health and CMV-seropositive. Sequences were obtained from PBMCs. This chain uses TRBV28 with TRBJ2-1, with 11 bases that match TRBD1. CDR3 DNA: TGTGCCAGCAGCCCCGGGACAGGGGGGAACGCTGAGCAGTTCTTC. Residues: CASSPGTGGNAEQFF.